The 27 T cell receptor beta chains presented below share a single source sample, sequenced in a study of cytomegalovirus exposure and HLA in healthy donors. Primers included in the PCR were 60 Vbeta and 13 Jbeta primers. The repertoire was sequenced with immunoSEQ multiplex PCR; TCRdb's copy has only in-frame clones and lacks some. The sample includes under 150,000 clones, roughly 70% seen only once; the top ten take almost 8.5%. Sequencing input: PBMCs. These receptor sequences come from a man aged 18 to 29 in good health and CMV-seropositive.

The chain joins TRBV28 to TRBJ1-3; D is perhaps TRBD1 (5 bases). The CDR3 contains 15 residues. Deletions cut 6 bases from V and 4 bases from J, with 16 bases between. Germline CDR1 reads MDHEN; CDR2 reads SYDVKM. CDR3 protein: CASSPKRKGGNTIYF. CDR3 bases: TGTGCCAGCAGCCCAAAACGAAAGGGGGGAAACACCATATATTTT.

The V gene is TRBV6-5, the J gene TRBJ1-1; maybe TRBD1 (5 bases). Germline CDR1 MNHEY, CDR2 SVGAGI. The length of the CDR3 is 15 residues. V lost 6 bases to trimming and J lost 3 bases, with 17 bases between them. The CDR3 sequence: CASSRGGGADTEAFF. The CDR3 nucleotides read TGTGCCAGCAGCCGCGGAGGAGGGGCGGACACTGAAGCTTTCTTT.

The genes are TRBV27 and TRBJ1-2, with TRBD1 identical over 8 bases. This CDR3 is 13 amino acids long. Germline V gives CDR1 MNHEY, CDR2 SMNVEV (reference sequence). After removal of 5 bases from V and 3 bases from J, the junction contained 2 bases not matched to a gene. The CDR3 region is CASSRTGYYGYTF. The CDR3 nucleotides read TGTGCCAGCAGTCGGACAGGGTACTATGGCTACACCTTC.

The chain links TRBV29-1 to TRBJ1-2; 7 positions agree with TRBD1. Losses at the gene ends were 8 bases for V and 0 bases for J; bases not matched to a gene: 6. Germline assignment: CDR1 SQVTM and CDR2 ANQGSEA. The CDR3 consists of 13 residues. The CDR3 DNA sequence: TGCAGCTCCTCGACAGGGTCTAACTATGGCTACACCTTC. It is translated as CSSSTGSNYGYTF.

The chain has TRBV6-5 and TRBJ1-1; 8 nucleotides line up with TRBD1. Germline lookup yields CDR1 MNHEY and CDR2 SVGAGI. J lost 11 bases, V lost 5 bases, and 7 bases had no gene match. The CDR3 sequence is 12 residues long. The CDR3 region has the DNA TGTGCCAGCAGTAAGTGGACAGGGCAGGCTTTCTTT. Translated, it gives CASSKWTGQAFF.

This clone turned up a few times. The chain links TRBV25-1 to TRBJ1-2, with D unresolved. CDR1 is MGHDK, CDR2 SYGVNS, per germline. V was shortened by 4 bases and J by 4 bases, with 10 bases between the two germline ends. The CDR3 contains 13 residues. In nucleotides, the CDR3 is TGTGCCAGCAGTGGGCGGCAGCCCTATGGCTACACCTTC. As protein: CASSGRQPYGYTF.

The gene calls are TRBV6-4 and TRBJ1-2; D gene ambiguous. Trimming took 5 bases from V and 0 from J, leaving 16 bases between them. Germline V gene data show CDR1 as MRHNA and CDR2 as SNTAGT. This CDR3 is built from 16 residues. CDR3 sequence (DNA): TGTGCCAGCAGTCCGGAGGGTAGACAAGCTAACTATGGCTACACCTTC. This codes for CASSPEGRQANYGYTF.

This clone was observed a handful of times. The gene calls are TRBV27 and TRBJ1-1, with D possibly matching TRBD1 (6 bases). Trimming took off 4 bases at V and 0 bases at J, with 15 bases between the two ends. Germline V gene data show CDR1 as MNHEY and CDR2 as SMNVEV (reference sequence). The length of the CDR3 is 16 residues. Written as DNA, the CDR3 is TGTGCCAGCAGTTACCACTTTACAGGGATGAACACTGAAGCTTTCTTT. Protein product: CASSYHFTGMNTEAFF.

This clone was detected only a few times. The chain recombines TRBV2 with TRBJ2-1; TRBD1 might be the D (6 bases). The CDR3 is 16 residues long. Germline-derived CDR1 and CDR2 are SNHLY and FYNNEI. The V end lost 2 bases, the J end lost 0 bases, and 11 bases lay between the germline ends. The CDR3 sequence: CASSERGSSSYNEQFF. Written as DNA, the CDR3 is TGTGCCAGCAGTGAAAGGGGGTCGAGCTCCTACAATGAGCAGTTCTTC.

This chain links TRBV5-4 with TRBJ2-7, with D possibly being TRBD1 (6 bases). Trimming stripped 0 bases from V and 6 bases from J, with 16 bases between. The germline V gene encodes CDR1 SGHNT and CDR2 YYREEE (reference sequence). This CDR3 has 15 residues. The CDR3, as DNA: TGTGCCAGCAGCTTGGGAGCAGGGGAACGGGGCGAGCAGTACTTC. Amino acid sequence: CASSLGAGERGEQYF.

This clone was detected only a few times. The gene calls are TRBV20-1 and TRBJ1-1; D gene ambiguous. The CDR3 has 11 residues. V shed 0 bases and J shed 7 bases, with 6 bases lying between them. The germline V gene has CDR1 DFQATT and CDR2 SNEGSKA (reference sequence). CDR3 DNA: TGCAGTGCTAGAGAAGTCGGTGAAGCTTTCTTT. This encodes CSAREVGEAFF.

This clone was counted a few times. The J gene is TRBJ1-1, the V gene TRBV10-3; the D is unclear. This CDR3 is built from 15 residues. V was trimmed by 3 bases and J by 3 bases, leaving 14 bases between them. Germline-derived CDR1 and CDR2 are ENHRY and SYGVKD. CDR3 amino acids: CAISDPREGHTEAFF. Here the CDR3 DNA reads TGTGCCATCAGTGATCCGCGGGAGGGTCACACTGAAGCTTTCTTT.

The chain's CDR3 is CASRDPENYGYTF. The CDR3 bases are TGTGCCAGCAGAGATCCGGAGAACTATGGCTACACCTTC. The V gene is TRBV6-5, the J gene TRBJ1-2; no definite D call. Germline V lookup: CDR1 MNHEY, CDR2 SVGAGI. V shed 6 bases and J shed 2 bases, with 10 bases lying between them. This CDR3 contains 13 residues.

This clone has a single count. J is TRBJ1-2 and V is TRBV4-1; D may be TRBD1 (5 bases). CDR1 and CDR2 from the germline V gene are MGHRA and YSYEKL. Trimming shortened V by 4 bases and J by 2 bases, and 23 bases separated the two germline ends. The CDR3 runs to 18 residues. CDR3 amino acids: CASSLMPQAKRSNYGYTF. In nucleotides, the CDR3 is TGCGCCAGCAGCCTTATGCCACAGGCTAAAAGATCCAACTATGGCTACACCTTC.

In this sample, this clone turned up a few times. CDR3 nucleotides: TGTGCCAGCAGCTTAACGAGCCCAGAGACCCAGTACTTC. It yields the protein CASSLTSPETQYF. This chain uses TRBV11-2 with TRBJ2-5; D unclear. Germline values: CDR1 SGHAT, CDR2 FQNNGV. The CDR3 extends over 13 amino acids. Trimming removed 2 bases from V and 4 bases from J, with 8 bases in between.

This chain uses TRBV27 with TRBJ1-1, with a tentative D call TRBD1 (6 bases). This CDR3 contains 15 residues. Germline lookup yields CDR1 MNHEY and CDR2 SMNVEV (reference sequence). Trimming removed 5 bases from V and 1 base from J, with 14 bases in between. CDR3 nucleotide sequence: TGTGCCAGCAGTGTACACAGGGCGGCGAACACTGAAGCTTTCTTT. It encodes CASSVHRAANTEAFF.

J is TRBJ1-2 and V is TRBV27; D not certain. The CDR3 contains 14 residues. Germline CDR1 MNHEY, CDR2 SMNVEV (reference sequence). Between the trimmed V and J ends, which lost 5 bases and 1 base, there was a span of 11 bases. The CDR3 spells CASSPRAGNYGYTF. The CDR3 DNA sequence: TGTGCCAGCAGTCCCCGCGCGGGTAACTATGGCTACACCTTC.

The rearrangement joins TRBV6-5 to TRBJ1-5, with D possibly being TRBD1 (6 bases). Germline CDR1 MNHEY, CDR2 SVGAGI. The CDR3 consists of 14 residues. The ends were cut back, 2 bases at V and 8 bases at J, with 13 bases in the middle. CDR3 coding DNA: TGTGCCAGCAGTTACGAAATACAGGGAAAGCCCCAGCATTTT. Protein product: CASSYEIQGKPQHF.

The V call is TRBV7-6, the J call TRBJ2-7; 10 bases fit TRBD1. The germline gives CDR1 SGHVS, CDR2 FNYEAQ. The CDR3 sequence is 13 residues long. V lost 3 bases and J lost 7; bases outside the gene matches: 3. The DNA for the CDR3 is TGTGCCAGCAGCTTGGGACAGGGGAGGGAGCAGTACTTC. It yields the protein CASSLGQGREQYF.

This clone turned up a few times. The chain has TRBV2 and TRBJ1-1; maybe TRBD1 (5 bases). This CDR3 has 12 amino acids. Germline CDR1 is SNHLY and CDR2 is FYNNEI. V lost 5 bases and J 11 bases, leaving 15 bases between the germline ends. CDR3 nucleotides: TGTGCCAGCAGTTCCGACAGCCGCTGGGCTTTCTTT. It specifies CASSSDSRWAFF.

The chain has TRBV6-1 and TRBJ2-7; TRBD2 agrees at 8 bases. Germline values: CDR1 MNHNS, CDR2 SASEGT. The V segment lost 6 bases and the J segment 5 bases; nucleotides outside the gene matches: 6. The CDR3 spans 13 residues. The CDR3 nucleotides read TGTGCCAGCAGAACGGGGGGGCCTCACGAGCAGTACGTC. This gives the protein CASRTGGPHEQYV.

This rearrangement joins TRBV7-2 to TRBJ1-4; 8 nucleotides agree with TRBD1. Germline V gives CDR1 SGHTA, CDR2 FQGNSA. There are 14 residues in the CDR3. V lost 5 bases, J lost 8 bases, and 7 bases stayed unmatched. The CDR3 sequence: CASSPGGAGEKLFF. CDR3 sequence (DNA): TGTGCCAGCAGCCCAGGGGGCGCGGGGGAAAAACTGTTTTTT.

The rearrangement links TRBV2 to TRBJ2-7; tentative D call: TRBD1 (6 bases). The V end lost 8 bases, the J end lost 5 bases, and 16 bases lay between the germline ends. CDR3 length equals 13 residues. Looked up from germline, CDR1 is SNHLY and CDR2 is FYNNEI. Here the CDR3 reads CASSGQGQDEQYF. The DNA for the CDR3 is TGTGCCAGCTCCGGGCAGGGGCAGGACGAGCAGTACTTC.

This clone was counted a few times. The chain joins TRBV7-3 to TRBJ1-2, with 10 bases identical to TRBD1. Germline V CDR1 and CDR2: SGHTA, FQGTGA. This CDR3 region has 13 residues. V trimming: 5 bases; J trimming: 8 bases; junction bases outside the gene matches: 5. Here the CDR3 reads CASSMGQGRGYTF. CDR3 sequence (DNA): TGTGCCAGCAGCATGGGACAGGGGCGAGGCTACACCTTC.

The chain recombines TRBV4-1 with TRBJ1-2; D not resolved. V dropped 3 bases and J dropped 6 bases, with 23 bases sitting between them. CDR1 and CDR2 (germline): MGHRA, YSYEKL. The CDR3 sequence is 17 residues long. CDR3 coding DNA: TGCGCCAGCAGCCACCTTACCCGGAGGGTCATTTCCGATGGCTACACCTTC. It is translated as CASSHLTRRVISDGYTF.

The V and J genes are TRBV9 and TRBJ2-3, with 8 bases lining up with TRBD2. Germline V gene sequence: CDR1 SGDLS, CDR2 YYNGEE. The CDR3 length is 17 residues. V was pared by 0 bases and J by 6 bases, with 12 bases of the junction left unmatched. The chain's CDR3 is CASSVGASGGARDTQYF. The CDR3 DNA follows: TGTGCCAGCAGCGTAGGCGCCAGCGGGGGTGCCAGGGATACGCAGTATTTT.

The chain uses TRBV28 and TRBJ1-3; a possible D gene is TRBD1 (6 bases). CDR1 and CDR2 (germline): MDHEN, SYDVKM. V lost 1 base to trimming and J lost 5 bases, with 21 bases between them. The length of the CDR3 is 18 residues. This CDR3 is CASSLYDPGGRIRNTIYF. The CDR3 DNA follows: TGTGCCAGCAGTTTATATGACCCGGGGGGGCGGATTAGAAACACCATATATTTT.